Presented here are 30 T cell receptor beta chains from one specimen sequenced in a study of technical replicates of blood from a few donors (dated by TCRdb to about 2017). Libraries were constructed by the immunoSEQ multiplex PCR assay. TCRdb holds this immuneACCESS table with in-frame rearrangements only. Some clones are missing; in checked studies, unresolved V genes explain under half, and the rest has no known cause. The sample includes about 70,000 clones, with 92% observed a single time. The ten largest account for 0.41% of the sample. Material for sequencing was T cells isolated from PBMCs. These receptors came from a human donor in good health.

The J gene is TRBJ2-7, the V gene TRBV6-5; 8 bases align to TRBD1. Germline V gene sequence: CDR1 MNHEY, CDR2 SVGAGI. The V segment lost 6 bases and the J segment 2 bases; nucleotides outside the gene matches: 6. This CDR3 is built from 14 residues. The CDR3 reads CASRQTGETYEQYF. The CDR3 DNA sequence: TGTGCCAGCAGACAGACAGGGGAAACCTACGAGCAGTACTTC.

The rearrangement links TRBV7-2 to TRBJ1-2; the match to TRBD1 covers 8 bases. From germline, CDR1 is SGHTA and CDR2 FQGNSA. V was clipped by 5 bases and J by 5 bases; unmatched bases: 16. The CDR3 length is 17 residues. The CDR3 coding sequence is TGTGCCAGCAGCCCAAAGGGTTGGCAGGGGGCAGGATATGGCTACACCTTC. Protein sequence: CASSPKGWQGAGYGYTF.

V gene TRBV2 combines with J gene TRBJ2-2; D unclear. Germline CDR1 is SNHLY and CDR2 is FYNNEI. CDR3 length equals 14 residues. Trimming took off 8 bases at V and 2 bases at J, with 12 bases between the two ends. CDR3 sequence reads: CASSETFNTGELFF. The CDR3 DNA reads TGTGCCAGCTCTGAGACATTCAACACCGGGGAGCTGTTTTTT.

V usage is TRBV29-1 and J usage is TRBJ2-1, with D unclear. The CDR3 runs to 11 residues. The V gene's germline CDR1 is SQVTM and CDR2 ANQGSEA. V was pared by 3 bases and J by 6 bases, with 6 bases between. DNA of the CDR3: TGCAGCGTTGACCCTAGCAATGAGCAGTTCTTC. Amino acids: CSVDPSNEQFF.

The rearrangement uses TRBV6-1 and TRBJ1-4; D possibly corresponds to TRBD1 (5 bases). The V gene lost 2 bases and the J gene lost 0 bases, with 7 bases spanning the gap. The germline V gene has CDR1 MNHNS and CDR2 SASEGT. The length of the CDR3 is 15 residues. CDR3 nucleotide sequence: TGTGCCAGCAGTGAAAAAGGGGCAACTAATGAAAAACTGTTTTTT. Its protein is CASSEKGATNEKLFF.

The chain recombines TRBV6-5 with TRBJ1-4; 9 positions match TRBD1. The CDR3 has 15 residues. J was trimmed by 0 bases and V by 5 bases; bases with no gene match: 1. In germline, CDR1 is MNHEY, CDR2 SVGAGI. As DNA, the CDR3 is TGTGCCAGCAGTCGGACAGGGGCAACTAATGAAAAACTGTTTTTT. Translation gives CASSRTGATNEKLFF.

This clone has a single count. The J gene is TRBJ2-7, the V gene TRBV4-2, with 11 nucleotides matching TRBD2. V shed 0 bases, J shed 5 bases, and the junction held 3 bases outside the gene matches. The CDR3 loop spans 15 amino acids. Germline V lookup: CDR1 LGHNA, CDR2 YNFKEQ. The CDR3 is CASSQDSGRANEQYF. The CDR3 DNA sequence: TGTGCCAGCAGCCAAGATAGCGGGAGGGCAAACGAGCAGTACTTC.

The rearrangement links TRBV5-1 to TRBJ1-4; 9 bases align to TRBD1. J lost 5 bases, V lost 3 bases, and 5 bases had no gene match. The CDR3 is 15 residues long. Germline CDR1 reads SGHRS; CDR2 reads YFSETQ. This CDR3 is CASSYPGTGNEKLFF. The CDR3 DNA follows: TGCGCCAGCAGCTATCCCGGGACAGGGAATGAAAAACTGTTTTTT.

The chain employs TRBV7-9 and TRBJ2-5; 8 bases align to TRBD2. J gave up 1 base and V 1 base, and 5 bases lay outside the gene matches. The CDR3 consists of 16 residues. The germline V gene has CDR1 SEHNR and CDR2 FQNEAQ (reference sequence). Here the CDR3 DNA reads TGTGCCAGCAGCTTAGGTAAAACTAGCGGCCAAGAGACCCAGTACTTC. It codes for CASSLGKTSGQETQYF.

The chain uses TRBV10-3 and TRBJ1-2, with TRBD1 matching 7 bases. V trimming: 7 bases; J trimming: 4 bases; junction bases outside the gene matches: 9. The CDR3 length is 14 residues. The V gene's germline CDR1 is ENHRY and CDR2 SYGVKD. The CDR3 loop reads CAIIGQVDTYGYTF. The CDR3 coding sequence is TGTGCCATCATCGGACAGGTCGATACCTATGGCTACACCTTC.

This clone was observed once. The chain recombines TRBV7-9 with TRBJ2-1; possibly TRBD1 for D (5 bases). Germline V lookup: CDR1 SEHNR, CDR2 FQNEAQ (reference sequence). The CDR3 sequence is 13 residues long. V was pared by 5 bases and J by 4 bases, with 9 bases between. CDR3 in amino acids: CASSPRQYNEQFF. Here the CDR3 DNA reads TGTGCCAGCAGCCCACGACAGTACAATGAGCAGTTCTTC.

CDR3 DNA: TGTGCCAGCACCGGGCGGGGACAGGACTCGTCGGACGGGGAGCTGTTTTTT. The encoded protein is CASTGRGQDSSDGELFF. V gene TRBV9 combines with J gene TRBJ2-2, with 8 positions matching TRBD1. Germline CDR1 and CDR2: SGDLS and YYNGEE. The CDR3 extends over 17 amino acids. Trimming cost V 6 bases and J 7 bases; bases outside gene matches: 17.

The CDR3 loop is CSYRVADTQYF. The CDR3, as DNA: TGCAGCTACAGGGTGGCAGATACGCAGTATTTT. The chain couples TRBV29-1 to TRBJ2-3, with a tentative D call TRBD1 (6 bases). V lost 8 bases to trimming and J lost 4 bases, with 10 bases between them. This CDR3 is 11 amino acids long. Germline V CDR1 and CDR2: SQVTM, ANQGSEA.

This chain links TRBV2 with TRBJ2-7, with 11 bases identical to TRBD2. The CDR3 sequence is 14 residues long. With 8 bases clipped from V and 9 bases from J, the junction kept 12 bases outside the gene matches. Germline V gene data show CDR1 as SNHLY and CDR2 as FYNNEI. The CDR3 is CASGGLADPTRQYF. DNA for the CDR3: TGTGCCAGCGGGGGACTAGCGGACCCAACGAGGCAGTACTTC.

This clone was seen once. This chain joins TRBV6-5 and TRBJ2-7; TRBD1 agrees at 9 bases. The ends lost 7 bases at V and 2 bases at J; junction bases unmatched: 6. Germline-derived CDR1 and CDR2 are MNHEY and SVGAGI. The CDR3 covers 14 residues. The CDR3 is CASTGGTGPYEQYF. CDR3 in DNA: TGTGCCAGCACCGGGGGGACAGGGCCCTACGAGCAGTACTTC.

This rearrangement joins TRBV4-3 to TRBJ2-1; D gene unclear. The CDR3 is made up of 14 amino acids. The V end was cut by 0 bases, the J end by 8 bases, with 11 bases between. Germline V CDR1 and CDR2: LGHNA, YSLEER. The CDR3 region is CASSQDGPNHEQFF. In nucleotides, the CDR3 is TGCGCCAGCAGCCAAGATGGGCCGAACCATGAGCAGTTCTTC.

The chain couples TRBV5-1 to TRBJ1-4, with a possible D match to TRBD1 (6 bases). CDR1 and CDR2 from the germline V gene are SGHRS and YFSETQ. V was clipped by 0 bases and J by 1 base, with 13 bases between them. The CDR3 has 17 residues. The CDR3 here is CASSLALGRGTNEKLFF. CDR3 coding DNA: TGCGCCAGCAGCTTGGCCCTCGGCAGGGGAACTAATGAAAAACTGTTTTTT.

As DNA, the CDR3 is TGTGCCTGGAGTGGGGGACAGGGGGGAAACACCATATATTTT. This sequence encodes CAWSGGQGGNTIYF. V usage is TRBV30 and J usage is TRBJ1-3; 10 bases fit TRBD1. Germline-derived CDR1 and CDR2 are GTSNPN and SVGIG (reference sequence). V dropped 1 base and J dropped 4; count of bases not matched to a gene: 1. The CDR3 consists of 14 residues.

DNA for the CDR3: TGTGCCTGGAGTGGGACAGAGTCCTACGAGCAGTACTTC. Translated, it gives CAWSGTESYEQYF. This chain joins TRBV30 and TRBJ2-7, with D tentatively TRBD1 (6 bases). This CDR3 is built from 13 residues. Germline assignment: CDR1 GTSNPN and CDR2 SVGIG (reference sequence). V was clipped by 1 base and J by 1 base, with 8 bases between them.

The chain uses TRBV25-1 and TRBJ1-5; no definite D call. The CDR3 runs 16 residues. Per germline, CDR1 MGHDK and CDR2 SYGVNS. Trimming shortened V by 4 bases and J by 2 bases, and 15 bases separated the two germline ends. The CDR3 DNA reads as TGTGCCAGCAGTGGATACGGGGAGATGGGCAATCAGCCCCAGCATTTT. Encoded protein: CASSGYGEMGNQPQHF. Complete variable domain (other parts from reference TRBV25-1 and TRBJ1-5): EADIYQTPRYLVIGTGKKITLECSQTMGHDKMYWYQQDPGMELHLIHYSYGVNSTEKGDLSSESTVSRIRTEHFPLTLESARPSHTSQYLCASSGYGEMGNQPQHFGDGTRLSIL.

The chain carries TRBV4-2 and TRBJ1-2; the D gene is possibly TRBD1 (6 bases). CDR1 LGHNA and CDR2 YNFKEQ come from the germline V gene. The V and J ends lost 2 bases and 2 bases respectively, with 12 bases between them. The CDR3 consists of 15 residues. Here the CDR3 reads CASSQRTAFNYGYTF. The CDR3 DNA sequence: TGTGCCAGCAGCCAACGGACAGCATTCAACTATGGCTACACCTTC.

This clone occurred once. This chain connects TRBV2 to TRBJ2-7, with 7 nucleotides matching TRBD1. Per germline, CDR1 SNHLY and CDR2 FYNNEI. This CDR3 region has 14 residues. After removal of 3 bases from V and 4 bases from J, the junction contained 6 bases not matched to a gene. The CDR3 loop reads CASSEEQGMYEQYF. CDR3 bases: TGTGCCAGCAGTGAGGAACAGGGGATGTACGAGCAGTACTTC.

The chain has TRBV7-9 and TRBJ2-1; no firm D call. CDR1 and CDR2 (germline): SEHNR, FQNEAQ (reference sequence). Trimming removed 6 bases from V and 4 bases from J, with 10 bases in between. The CDR3 sequence is 13 residues long. CDR3 DNA sequence: TGTGCCAGCAGACAGCCACTGTACAATGAGCAGTTCTTC. This encodes CASRQPLYNEQFF.

This clone has a single count. The chain uses TRBV19 and TRBJ2-7, with a tentative D call TRBD2 (6 bases). Germline values: CDR1 LNHDA, CDR2 SQIVND (reference sequence). This CDR3 is 14 amino acids long. The ends were cut back, 3 bases at V and 2 bases at J, with 11 bases in the middle. CDR3 coding DNA: TGTGCCAGTAGTATGGGGACTTTTACCTACGAGCAGTACTTC. Encoded protein: CASSMGTFTYEQYF.

The chain combines TRBV4-2 with TRBJ2-3; D is unresolved. The V and J ends lost 1 base and 4 bases respectively, with 3 bases between them. CDR1 LGHNA and CDR2 YNFKEQ come from the germline V gene. The CDR3 has 12 amino acids. The CDR3: CASSQAPDTQYF. CDR3 DNA: TGTGCCAGCAGCCAAGCTCCAGATACGCAGTATTTT.

The gene calls are TRBV5-1 and TRBJ1-5; 7 bases agree with TRBD1. The V gene's germline CDR1 is SGHRS and CDR2 YFSETQ. The J segment lost 0 bases and the V segment lost 4 bases, leaving 7 bases of the junction unmatched. This CDR3 is built from 16 residues. The CDR3 sequence: CASSLWDSSSNQPQHF. CDR3 nucleotides: TGCGCCAGCAGCCTTTGGGACAGTTCTAGCAATCAGCCCCAGCATTTT.

This clone was seen only once. The chain recombines TRBV2 with TRBJ2-7; D call uncertain. Between the trimmed V and J ends, which lost 3 bases and 2 bases, there was a span of 8 bases. This CDR3 spans 13 amino acids. In germline, CDR1 is SNHLY, CDR2 FYNNEI. The CDR3 nucleotides are TGTGCCAGCAGTGAGTGGCAACCCTACGAGCAGTACTTC. This gives the protein CASSEWQPYEQYF.

The genes are TRBV6-6 and TRBJ1-4; no firm D call. Germline assignment: CDR1 MNHNY and CDR2 SVGAGI (reference sequence). The V gene lost 6 bases and the J gene lost 7 bases, with 18 bases spanning the gap. This CDR3 contains 15 residues. CDR3 protein: CASSRLLVLGEKLFF. DNA of the CDR3: TGTGCCAGCAGCCGACTATTGGTATTAGGTGAAAAACTGTTTTTT.

The chain couples TRBV19 to TRBJ2-7, with 7 bases fitting TRBD1. The CDR3 is 11 amino acids. V gave up 10 bases and J gave up 2 bases; unmatched junction bases: 2. CDR1 and CDR2 (germline): LNHDA, SQIVND (reference sequence). In nucleotides, the CDR3 is TGTGCCACGCAGGGGGCCTACGAGCAGTACTTC. Translating it yields CATQGAYEQYF.

The chain employs TRBV30 and TRBJ2-7, with TRBD2 matching over 13 bases. The CDR3 is made up of 18 amino acids. J gave up 3 bases and V 0 bases, and 11 bases lay outside the gene matches. The germline gives CDR1 GTSNPN, CDR2 SVGIG (reference sequence). DNA for the CDR3: TGTGCCTGGAGTGTCCATCGATTCGGGACTAGCGGGATCTACGAGCAGTACTTC. Protein: CAWSVHRFGTSGIYEQYF.